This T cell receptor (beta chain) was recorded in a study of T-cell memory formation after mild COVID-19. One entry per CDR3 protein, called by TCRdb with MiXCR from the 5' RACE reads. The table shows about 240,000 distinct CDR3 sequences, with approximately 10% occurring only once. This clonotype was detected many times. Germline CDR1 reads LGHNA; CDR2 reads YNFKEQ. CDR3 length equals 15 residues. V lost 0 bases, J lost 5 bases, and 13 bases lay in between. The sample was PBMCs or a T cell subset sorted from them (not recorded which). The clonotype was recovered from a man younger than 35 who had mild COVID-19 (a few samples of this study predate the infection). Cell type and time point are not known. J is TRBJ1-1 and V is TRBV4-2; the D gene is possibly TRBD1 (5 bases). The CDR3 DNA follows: TGTGCCAGCAGCCAAGAAGAGGGGCTGGTGACTGAAGCTTTCTTT. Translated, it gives CASSQEEGLVTEAFF.